The 10 T cell receptor beta chains in this list originate from one sample, sequenced in a study of cytomegalovirus exposure and HLA in healthy donors. Amplification used 60 Vbeta primers and 13 Jbeta primers. Here immunoSEQ multiplex PCR was the method, and the copy in TCRdb shows in-frame clones only, minus some. Of around 140,000 clones detected, about three quarters appear once; the ten largest clones hold about 4%. Sequencing was carried out using PBMCs. The receptors shown here come from a male donor in good health and CMV-seronegative.

This clone was counted between two and nine times. The chain uses TRBV25-1 and TRBJ2-7; 7 nucleotides agree with TRBD2. The trim removed 1 base at V and 5 bases at J, leaving 5 bases unmatched. The germline gives CDR1 MGHDK, CDR2 SYGVNS. This CDR3 is built from 14 residues. CDR3 loop: CASSELGGFDEQYF. The CDR3 DNA is TGTGCCAGCAGTGAATTGGGGGGGTTTGACGAGCAGTACTTC.

The V and J genes are TRBV4-3 and TRBJ1-4, with D possibly matching TRBD1 (5 bases). V dropped 0 bases and J dropped 4 bases, with 9 bases sitting between them. The CDR3 length is 15 residues. Germline CDR1 reads LGHNA; CDR2 reads YSLEER. This CDR3 is CASSQEGLDNEKLFF. As DNA, the CDR3 is TGCGCCAGCAGCCAAGAGGGACTGGATAATGAAAAACTGTTTTTT.

The chain joins TRBV6-1 to TRBJ2-7; D is perhaps TRBD1 (5 bases). CDR3 length: 14 amino acids. V was shortened by 4 bases and J by 4 bases, with 14 bases between the two germline ends. Germline CDR1 MNHNS, CDR2 SASEGT. The CDR3 DNA sequence: TGTGCCAGCAGTGTAGAGGTCAGGGCGTACGAGCAGTACTTC. The encoded protein is CASSVEVRAYEQYF.

The chain has TRBV7-6 and TRBJ1-1; 8 nucleotides agree with TRBD1. Germline lookup yields CDR1 SGHVS and CDR2 FNYEAQ. The CDR3 sequence is 12 residues long. V was clipped by 5 bases and J by 7 bases; unmatched bases: 3. CDR3 DNA: TGTGCCAGCAGCAGTACAGGGGGTGAAGCTTTCTTT. Protein sequence: CASSSTGGEAFF.

The V gene is TRBV18, the J gene TRBJ2-2; 9 bases are a match to TRBD2. V lost 3 bases and J lost 7; bases outside the gene matches: 6. CDR3 length equals 15 residues. Germline V CDR1 and CDR2: KGHSH, LQKENI. This chain's CDR3 is CASSPELAGSGELFF. CDR3 bases: TGTGCCAGCTCACCGGAGCTAGCGGGGAGCGGGGAGCTGTTTTTT.

V gene TRBV2 combines with J gene TRBJ2-7; D remains ambiguous. The germline CDR1 and CDR2 sequences are SNHLY and FYNNEI. Between the trimmed V and J ends, which lost 7 bases and 0 bases, there was a span of 13 bases. CDR3 size: 14 residues. The CDR3 DNA is TGTGCCAGCACCCCGGAGCATATCTCCTACGAGCAGTACTTC. It codes for CASTPEHISYEQYF.

The chain has TRBV9 and TRBJ1-3; the D is unclear. V was cut by 3 bases and J by 4 bases, with 8 bases left in between. Germline V CDR1 and CDR2: SGDLS, YYNGEE. This CDR3 is 13 amino acids long. CDR3 sequence (DNA): TGTGCCAGCAGCGGAAACAGAGGAAACACCATATATTTT. As protein: CASSGNRGNTIYF. The full variable domain, its missing parts supplied by reference TRBV9 and TRBJ1-3, is DSGVTQTPKHLITATGQRVTLRCSPRSGDLSVYWYQQSLDQGLQFLIQYYNGEERAKGNILERFSAQQFPDLHSELNLSSLELGDSALYFCASSGNRGNTIYFGEGSWLTVV.

Details on this clone: Germline is not matched at one junction end, which may reflect a read error. This chain uses TRBV7-9 with TRBJ1-5; D may be TRBD1 (6 bases). This CDR3 contains 16 residues. Germline CDR1 reads SEHNR; CDR2 reads FQNEAQ (reference sequence). In DNA form, the CDR3 reads TGTTCCAGCAGCTTATCGGGAGGGGGGCCTGATCGGCCCCAGCATTTT. Residues: CSSSLSGGGPDRPQHF.

The CDR3 protein is CASRDRGAEETQYF. As DNA, the CDR3 is TGTGCCAGCCGGGACAGGGGCGCGGAAGAGACCCAGTACTTC. This chain links TRBV19 with TRBJ2-5, with 10 bases lining up with TRBD1. CDR1 is LNHDA and CDR2 is SQIVND in the germline V gene (reference sequence). The CDR3 covers 14 residues. The V gene end was trimmed by 9 bases and the J gene end by 3 bases; junction bases not matched to a gene: 7.

As to this clone: A read error may account for a junction end that differs from germline. The V call is TRBV19, the J call TRBJ2-6, with TRBD1 identical over 9 bases. Germline V gives CDR1 LNHDA, CDR2 SQIVND (reference sequence). The CDR3 sequence is 19 residues long. The CDR3: CASSTDRGNLLSGANGLTF. In DNA form, the CDR3 reads TGTGCCAGTAGTACGGACAGGGGTAACCTACTCTCTGGGGCCAACGGCCTGACTTTC.